Presented here are 5 T cell receptor beta chains from one specimen sequenced in a study of cytomegalovirus exposure and HLA in healthy donors. Amplification used 60 Vbeta primers and 13 Jbeta primers. Clones were sequenced by immunoSEQ multiplex PCR, and TCRdb holds only the in-frame ones, with some missing. This table holds some 220,000 clones, 70% to 80% found once. Material for sequencing was PBMCs. These receptor sequences come from a woman aged 55-69 years in good health and CMV-seropositive.

The rearrangement uses TRBV7-6 and TRBJ1-4, with unresolved D. Germline CDR1 reads SGHVS; CDR2 reads FNYEAQ. Trimming stripped 1 base from V and 0 bases from J, with 9 bases between. The CDR3 is 16 amino acids. The CDR3 protein is CASSLDPGTTNEKLFF. Here the CDR3 DNA reads TGTGCCAGCAGCTTAGATCCGGGGACAACTAATGAAAAACTGTTTTTT.

The V call is TRBV5-6, the J call TRBJ2-2; possible D gene TRBD2, 6 bases. The CDR3 consists of 15 residues. Trimming removed 4 bases at V and 5 bases at J, with 15 bases between. The germline gives CDR1 SGHDT, CDR2 YYEEEE. The CDR3, as DNA: TGTGCCAGCAGCCCCCGGGACTTACTGACCGGGGAGCTGTTTTTT. Residues: CASSPRDLLTGELFF.

The J gene is TRBJ1-5, the V gene TRBV7-3, with D maybe TRBD1 (6 bases). The CDR3 spans 13 residues. V was shortened by 6 bases and J by 4 bases, with 10 bases between the two germline ends. Germline CDR1 and CDR2: SGHTA and FQGTGA. DNA of the CDR3: TGTGCCAGCAGTTCGGACAGAAATCAGCCCCAGCATTTT. This gives the protein CASSSDRNQPQHF.

This rearrangement joins TRBV11-2 to TRBJ1-1; D might be TRBD1 (6 bases). The CDR3 extends over 15 amino acids. Germline V gene sequence: CDR1 SGHAT, CDR2 FQNNGV. V gave up 0 bases and J gave up 4 bases, with 12 bases separating them. CDR3 DNA sequence: TGTGCCAGCAGCTTAGACCCCCAGGGGTCCACTGAAGCTTTCTTT. Amino acids: CASSLDPQGSTEAFF.

CDR3 residues: CASSPHRVMNTEAFF. The CDR3 DNA reads TGTGCCAGCAGTCCCCACAGGGTTATGAACACTGAAGCTTTCTTT. The chain recombines TRBV6-5 with TRBJ1-1; possibly TRBD1 for D (6 bases). CDR1 and CDR2 from the germline V gene are MNHEY and SVGAGI. The CDR3 consists of 15 residues. The V end lost 5 bases, the J end lost 0 bases, and 13 bases lay between the germline ends.